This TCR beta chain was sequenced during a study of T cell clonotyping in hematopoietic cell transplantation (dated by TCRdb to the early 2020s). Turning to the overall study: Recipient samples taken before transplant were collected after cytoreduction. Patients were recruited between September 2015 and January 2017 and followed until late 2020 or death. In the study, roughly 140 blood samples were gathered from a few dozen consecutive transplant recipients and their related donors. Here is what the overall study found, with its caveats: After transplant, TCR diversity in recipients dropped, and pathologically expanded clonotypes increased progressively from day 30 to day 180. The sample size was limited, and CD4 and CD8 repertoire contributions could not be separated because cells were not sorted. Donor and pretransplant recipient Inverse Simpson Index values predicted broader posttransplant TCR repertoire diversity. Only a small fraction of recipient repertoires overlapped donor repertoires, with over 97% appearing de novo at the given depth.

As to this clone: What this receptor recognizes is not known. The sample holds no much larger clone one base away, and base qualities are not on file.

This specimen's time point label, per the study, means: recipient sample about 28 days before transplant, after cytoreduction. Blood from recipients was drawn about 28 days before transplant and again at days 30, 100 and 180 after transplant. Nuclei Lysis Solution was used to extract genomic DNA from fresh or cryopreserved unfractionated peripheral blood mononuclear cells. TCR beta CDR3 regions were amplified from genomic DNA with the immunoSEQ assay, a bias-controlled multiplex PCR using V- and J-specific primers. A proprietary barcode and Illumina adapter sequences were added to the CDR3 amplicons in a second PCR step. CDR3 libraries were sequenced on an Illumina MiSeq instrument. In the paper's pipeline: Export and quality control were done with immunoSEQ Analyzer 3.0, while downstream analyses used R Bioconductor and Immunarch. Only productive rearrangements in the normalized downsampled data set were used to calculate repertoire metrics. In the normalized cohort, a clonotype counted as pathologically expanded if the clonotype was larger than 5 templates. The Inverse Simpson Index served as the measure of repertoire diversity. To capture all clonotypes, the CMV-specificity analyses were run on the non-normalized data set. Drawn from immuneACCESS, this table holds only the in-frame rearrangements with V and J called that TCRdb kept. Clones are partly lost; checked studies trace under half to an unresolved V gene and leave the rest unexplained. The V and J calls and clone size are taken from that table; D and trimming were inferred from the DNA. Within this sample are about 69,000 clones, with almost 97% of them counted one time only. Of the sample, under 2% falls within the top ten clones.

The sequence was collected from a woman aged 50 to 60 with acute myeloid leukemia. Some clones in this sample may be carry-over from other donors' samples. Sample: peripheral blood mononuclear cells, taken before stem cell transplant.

The CDR3 protein: CASSPIGWEAYNEQFF. The nucleotides read TGTGCCAGCAGTCCTATAGGGTGGGAGGCCTACAATGAGCAGTTCTTC. The chain was built from TRBV27 and TRBJ2-1; TRBD2 might be the D gene, on 6 matching bases. Looking up the germline V gene (reference sequence) yields CDR1 MNHEY and CDR2 SMNVEV. Spanning cysteine to phenylalanine, the CDR3 consists of 16 amino acids. Only CDR3 DNA remains: 48 bases, in frame from the first base. V is shortened by 5 bases, J by 2 bases, and the region joining them spans 16 bases.